These T cell receptor beta chains were read from a single sample in a study of beta chain features in type 1 diabetes. Generated by immunoSEQ multiplex PCR, the TCRdb table keeps only in-frame clones and is missing some. The table lists hundreds of thousands of clones, more than 12% of them singletons. Material for sequencing was naive CD4+ T cells from blood. Source of these receptors: a man between 18 and 35 years old with type 1 diabetes. Both conserved end residues are part of each CDR3. Fields, in order: J gene, clone size, D gene, V gene, CDR3 DNA, CDR3 protein. The D gene is left open where the match is weak. Size values are once, few and many counts, or a class for expanded clones, and some rows have none.

>TRBJ1-5|few|-|TRBV4-2
TGTGCCAGCAGCCCTCTGAAAGGGGATGGGCAGCCCCAGCATTTT
CASSPLKGDGQPQHF
>TRBJ1-1|-|-|TRBV19
TGTGCCAGTACCAATACAGGTACGGTAAACACTGAAGCTTTCTTT
CASTNTGTVNTEAFF
>TRBJ1-1|few|TRBD1|TRBV28
TGTGCCAGCAGCCCCACCGGCAGGGGGGTCACTGAAGCTTTCTTT
CASSPTGRGVTEAFF
>TRBJ1-1|-|TRBD1|TRBV29-1
TGCAGCGTGAAAAAACAGGGGCTGAACACTGAAGCTTTCTTT
CSVKKQGLNTEAFF
>TRBJ1-1|-|-|TRBV29-1
TGCAGCGTTACAGGGTTCACTGAAGCTTTCTTT
CSVTGFTEAFF
>TRBJ1-4|-|TRBD1|TRBV6-1
TGTGCCAGCAGCCAACAGGGGAGTAATGAAAAACTGTTTTTT
CASSQQGSNEKLFF
>TRBJ1-5|-|-|TRBV28
TGTGCCAGCAGTTTCGGCCATCAGCCCCAGCATTTT
CASSFGHQPQHF
>TRBJ2-1|-|TRBD2|TRBV30
TGTGCCCGGGCCGGGGGGAACGGCAATGAGCAGTTCTTC
CARAGGNGNEQFF
>TRBJ2-5|-|-|TRBV5-1
TGCGCCAGCAGCCCGACGGTTATTGAGACCCAGTACTTC
CASSPTVIETQYF
>TRBJ2-1|once|TRBD1|TRBV5-6
TGTGCCAGCAGCCCTACCCTAAGACAGGGCTACAATGAGCAGTTCTTC
CASSPTLRQGYNEQFF
>TRBJ2-7|-|-|TRBV28
TGTGCCAGCAGTCTCCCCCCCTACGAGCAGTACTTC
CASSLPPYEQYF